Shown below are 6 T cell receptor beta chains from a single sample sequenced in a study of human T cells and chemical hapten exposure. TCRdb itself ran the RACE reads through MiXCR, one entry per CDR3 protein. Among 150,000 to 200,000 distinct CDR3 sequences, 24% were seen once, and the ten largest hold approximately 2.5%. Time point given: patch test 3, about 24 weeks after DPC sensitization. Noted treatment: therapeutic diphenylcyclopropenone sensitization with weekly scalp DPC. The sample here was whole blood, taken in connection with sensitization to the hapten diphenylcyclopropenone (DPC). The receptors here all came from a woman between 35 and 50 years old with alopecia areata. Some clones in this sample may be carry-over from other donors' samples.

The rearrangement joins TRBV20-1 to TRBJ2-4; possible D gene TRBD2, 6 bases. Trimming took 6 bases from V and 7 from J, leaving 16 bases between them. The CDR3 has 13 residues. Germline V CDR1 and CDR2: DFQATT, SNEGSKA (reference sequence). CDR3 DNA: TGCAGTGCGGGGTTCGGGACTTACAACATTCAGTACTTC. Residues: CSAGFGTYNIQYF.

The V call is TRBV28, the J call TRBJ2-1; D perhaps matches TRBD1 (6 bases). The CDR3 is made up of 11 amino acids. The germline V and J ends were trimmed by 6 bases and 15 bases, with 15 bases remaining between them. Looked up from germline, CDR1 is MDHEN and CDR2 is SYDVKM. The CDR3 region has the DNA TGTGCCAGCAGCCGGACAGACCTCCGGTTCTTC. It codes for CASSRTDLRFF.

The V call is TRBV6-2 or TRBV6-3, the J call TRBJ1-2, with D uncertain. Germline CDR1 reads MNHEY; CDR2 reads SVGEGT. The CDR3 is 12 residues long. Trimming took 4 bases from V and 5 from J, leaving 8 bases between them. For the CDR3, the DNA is TGTGCCAGCAGTTCCCAGCTGTATGGCTACACCTTC. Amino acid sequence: CASSSQLYGYTF.

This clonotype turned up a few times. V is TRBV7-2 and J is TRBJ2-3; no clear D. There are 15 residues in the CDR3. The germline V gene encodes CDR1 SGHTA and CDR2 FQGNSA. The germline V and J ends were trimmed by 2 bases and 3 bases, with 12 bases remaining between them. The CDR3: CASSLRYQETDTQYF. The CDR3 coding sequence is TGTGCCAGCAGCTTACGGTATCAGGAAACAGATACGCAGTATTTT.

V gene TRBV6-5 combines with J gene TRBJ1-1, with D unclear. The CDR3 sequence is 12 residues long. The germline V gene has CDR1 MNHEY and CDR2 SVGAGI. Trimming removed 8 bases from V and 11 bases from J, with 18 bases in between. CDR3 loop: CASSTGHVRAFF. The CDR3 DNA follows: TGTGCCAGCTCCACGGGCCATGTAAGGGCTTTCTTT.

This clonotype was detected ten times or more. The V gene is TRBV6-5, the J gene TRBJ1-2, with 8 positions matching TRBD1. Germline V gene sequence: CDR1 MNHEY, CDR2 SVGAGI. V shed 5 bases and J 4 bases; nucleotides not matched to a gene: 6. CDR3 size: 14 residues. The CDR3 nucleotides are TGTGCCAGCAGTCGGGACAGGAAAATCTATGGCTACACCTTC. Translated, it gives CASSRDRKIYGYTF.